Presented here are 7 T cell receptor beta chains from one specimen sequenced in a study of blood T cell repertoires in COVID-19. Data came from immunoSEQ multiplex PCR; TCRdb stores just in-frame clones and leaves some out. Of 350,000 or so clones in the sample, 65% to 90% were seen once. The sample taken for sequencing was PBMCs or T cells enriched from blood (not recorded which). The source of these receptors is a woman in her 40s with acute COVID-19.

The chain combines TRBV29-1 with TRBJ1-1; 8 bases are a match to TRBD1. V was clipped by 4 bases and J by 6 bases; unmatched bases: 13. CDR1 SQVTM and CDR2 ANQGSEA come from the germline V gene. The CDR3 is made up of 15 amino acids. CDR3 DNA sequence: TGCAGCGTTGGGTTGTTAGGACAGGGCTTCGCTGAAGCTTTCTTT. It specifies CSVGLLGQGFAEAFF.

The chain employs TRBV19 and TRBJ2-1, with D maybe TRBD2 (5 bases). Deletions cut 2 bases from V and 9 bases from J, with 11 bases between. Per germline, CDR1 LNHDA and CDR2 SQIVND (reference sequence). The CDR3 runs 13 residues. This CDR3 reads CASSISRRGEQFF. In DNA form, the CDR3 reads TGTGCCAGTAGTATATCGCGCCGGGGTGAGCAGTTCTTC.

CDR3: CASSPGQVGYTF. The DNA of the CDR3 is TGTGCCAGCAGCCCTGGACAGGTGGGCTACACCTTC. The rearrangement links TRBV7-2 to TRBJ1-2; 7 bases map to TRBD1. The CDR3 extends over 12 amino acids. CDR1 is SGHTA and CDR2 is FQGNSA in the germline V gene. With 5 bases clipped from V and 8 bases from J, the junction kept 5 bases outside the gene matches.

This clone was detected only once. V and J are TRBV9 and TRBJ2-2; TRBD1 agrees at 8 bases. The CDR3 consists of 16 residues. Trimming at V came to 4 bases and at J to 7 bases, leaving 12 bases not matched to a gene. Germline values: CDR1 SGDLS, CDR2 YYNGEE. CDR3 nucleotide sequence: TGTGCCAGCAGCCCCCAGAGGACAGGGTTGGGCGGGGAGCTGTTTTTT. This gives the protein CASSPQRTGLGGELFF.

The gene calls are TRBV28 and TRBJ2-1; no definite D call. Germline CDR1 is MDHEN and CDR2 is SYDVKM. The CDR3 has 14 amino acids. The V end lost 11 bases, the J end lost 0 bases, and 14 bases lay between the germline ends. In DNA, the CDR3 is TGTGCCTCGGGTGGGTCCCACTCCTACAATGAGCAGTTCTTC. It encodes CASGGSHSYNEQFF.

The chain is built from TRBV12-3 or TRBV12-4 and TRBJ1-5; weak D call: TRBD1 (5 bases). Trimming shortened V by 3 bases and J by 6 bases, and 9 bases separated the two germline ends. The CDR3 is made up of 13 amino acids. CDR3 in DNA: TGTGCCAGCAGTTTCAGGGATTCTCAGCCCCAGCATTTT. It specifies CASSFRDSQPQHF.

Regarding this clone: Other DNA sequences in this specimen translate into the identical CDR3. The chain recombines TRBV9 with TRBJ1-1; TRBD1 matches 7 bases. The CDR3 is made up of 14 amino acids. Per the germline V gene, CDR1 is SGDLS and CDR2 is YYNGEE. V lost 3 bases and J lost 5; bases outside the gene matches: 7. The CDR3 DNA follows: TGTGCCAGCAGCGCCAACAGGGGTCGGACTGAAGCTTTCTTT. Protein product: CASSANRGRTEAFF.